A single TCR beta chain is shown here with its context. The DNA ends 3 residues before the CDR3 does, and the rest of the CDR3 is filled in from the germline J gene. At the DNA level, this CDR3 is encoded by other sequences in the same sample as well. The method was immunoSEQ multiplex PCR; TCRdb's version includes in-frame clones alone and lacks a portion of them. This table holds about 30,000 clones. CDR1 SGHVS and CDR2 FQNEAQ come from the germline V gene. The V gene end was trimmed by 5 bases and the J gene end by 0 bases; junction bases not matched to a gene: 8. The CDR3 spans 16 residues. These data come from a study of T cells in women clearing cervical HPV infection.

Sequencing was done on a sample of blood buffy coat. The source is a woman aged 18 to 69 with a cervical HPV16 infection that either progressed to CIN3+ or cleared (not recorded which). The chain uses TRBV7-8 and TRBJ1-1, with 8 bases matching TRBD1. The sequenced CDR3 bases are TGTGCCAGCAGCCCTCAGGGGGCATGGATGAACACTGAA. This gives the protein CASSPQGAWMNTE. The full CDR3 protein reads CASSPQGAWMNTEAFF.